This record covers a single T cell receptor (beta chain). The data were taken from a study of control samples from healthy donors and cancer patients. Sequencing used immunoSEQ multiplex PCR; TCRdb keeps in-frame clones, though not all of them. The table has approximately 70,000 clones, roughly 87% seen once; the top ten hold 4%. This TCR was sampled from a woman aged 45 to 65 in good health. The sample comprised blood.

The CDR3 reads CASSPPGDTIYF. CDR3 DNA: TGTGCCAGCTCACCCCCCGGGGACACCATATATTTT. The rearrangement uses TRBV18 and TRBJ1-3, with unresolved D. CDR3 size: 12 residues. V was pared by 3 bases and J by 8 bases, with 8 bases between. CDR1 and CDR2 (germline): KGHSH, LQKENI. Together with reference TRBV18 and TRBJ1-3, the CDR3 gives the full variable domain: NAGVMQNPRHLVRRRGQEARLRCSPMKGHSHVYWYRQLPEEGLKFMVYLQKENIIDESGMPKERFSAEFPKEGPSILRIQQVVRGDSAAYFCASSPPGDTIYFGEGSWLTVV.